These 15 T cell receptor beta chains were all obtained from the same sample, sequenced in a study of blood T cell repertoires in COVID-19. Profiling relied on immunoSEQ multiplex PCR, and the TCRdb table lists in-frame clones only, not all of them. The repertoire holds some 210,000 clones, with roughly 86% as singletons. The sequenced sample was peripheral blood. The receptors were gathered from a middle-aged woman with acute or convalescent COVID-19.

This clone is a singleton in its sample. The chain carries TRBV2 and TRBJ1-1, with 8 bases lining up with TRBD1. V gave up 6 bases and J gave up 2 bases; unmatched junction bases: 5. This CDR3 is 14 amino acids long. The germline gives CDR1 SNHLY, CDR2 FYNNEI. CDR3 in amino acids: CASSEQGVNTEAFF. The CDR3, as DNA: TGTGCCAGCAGCGAACAGGGGGTTAACACTGAAGCTTTCTTT.

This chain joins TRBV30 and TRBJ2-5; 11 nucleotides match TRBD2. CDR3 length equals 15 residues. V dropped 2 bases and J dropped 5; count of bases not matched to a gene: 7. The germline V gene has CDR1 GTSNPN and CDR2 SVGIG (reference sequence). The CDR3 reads CAWSSSGRMRETQYF. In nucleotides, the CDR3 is TGTGCCTGGAGTTCTAGCGGGAGGATGCGGGAGACCCAGTACTTC. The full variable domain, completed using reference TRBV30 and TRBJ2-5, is SQTIHQWPATLVQPVGSPLSLECTVEGTSNPNLYWYRQAAGRGLQLLFYSVGIGQISSEVPQNLSASRPQDRQFILSSKKLLLSDSGFYLCAWSSSGRMRETQYFGPGTRLLVL.

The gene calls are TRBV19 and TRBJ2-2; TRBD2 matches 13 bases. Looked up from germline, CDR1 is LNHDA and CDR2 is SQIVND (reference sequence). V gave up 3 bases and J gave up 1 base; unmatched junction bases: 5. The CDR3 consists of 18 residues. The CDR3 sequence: CASSIQRLAGGNTGELFF. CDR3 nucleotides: TGTGCCAGTAGTATCCAGCGACTAGCGGGAGGGAACACCGGGGAGCTGTTTTTT.

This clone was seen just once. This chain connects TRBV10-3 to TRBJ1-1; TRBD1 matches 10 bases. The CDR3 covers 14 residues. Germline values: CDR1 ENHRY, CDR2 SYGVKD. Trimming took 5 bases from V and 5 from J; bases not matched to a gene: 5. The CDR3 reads CAISRDRGGTEAFF. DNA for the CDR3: TGTGCCATCAGTAGGGACAGGGGCGGTACTGAAGCTTTCTTT.

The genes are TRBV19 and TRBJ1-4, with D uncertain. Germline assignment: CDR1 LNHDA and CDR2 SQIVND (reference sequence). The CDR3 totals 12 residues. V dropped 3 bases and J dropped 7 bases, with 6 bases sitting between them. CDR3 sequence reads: CASSIRSEKLFF. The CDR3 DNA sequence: TGTGCCAGTAGTATCAGAAGTGAAAAACTGTTTTTT.

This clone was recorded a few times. CDR3 DNA: TGTGCCAGCAGCTTAGTGGCTAGCGGAGGTTACGAGCAGTACTTC. Its protein product is CASSLVASGGYEQYF. The V gene is TRBV7-2, the J gene TRBJ2-7; the match to TRBD2 covers 7 bases. Germline V gene lookup returns CDR1 SGHTA and CDR2 FQGNSA. With 1 base clipped from V and 4 bases from J, the junction kept 7 bases outside the gene matches. This CDR3 contains 15 residues.

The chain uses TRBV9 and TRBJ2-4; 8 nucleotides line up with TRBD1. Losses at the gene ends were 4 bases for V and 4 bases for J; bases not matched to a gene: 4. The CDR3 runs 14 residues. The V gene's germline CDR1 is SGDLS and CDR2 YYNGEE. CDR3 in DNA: TGTGCCAGCAGCCCCCGGACAGGGAAAAACATTCAGTACTTC. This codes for CASSPRTGKNIQYF.

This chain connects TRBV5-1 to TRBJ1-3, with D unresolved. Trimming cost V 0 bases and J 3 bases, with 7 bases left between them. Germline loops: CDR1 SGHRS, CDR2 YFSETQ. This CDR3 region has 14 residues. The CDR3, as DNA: TGCGCCAGCAGCTTGGGAGTTAATGGAAACACCATATATTTT. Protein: CASSLGVNGNTIYF.

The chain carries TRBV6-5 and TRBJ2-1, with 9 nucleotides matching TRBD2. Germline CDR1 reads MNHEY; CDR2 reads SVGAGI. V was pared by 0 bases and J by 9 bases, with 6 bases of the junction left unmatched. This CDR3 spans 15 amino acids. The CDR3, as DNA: TGTGCCAGCAGTTACTCGGCTAGCGGGGAGGGTGAGCAGTTCTTC. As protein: CASSYSASGEGEQFF.

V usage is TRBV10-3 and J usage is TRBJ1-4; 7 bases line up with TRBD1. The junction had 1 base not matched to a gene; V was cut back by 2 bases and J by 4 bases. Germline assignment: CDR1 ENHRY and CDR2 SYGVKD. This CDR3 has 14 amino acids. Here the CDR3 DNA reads TGTGCCATCAGTGAGGGGACAGATAATGAAAAACTGTTTTTT. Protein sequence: CAISEGTDNEKLFF.

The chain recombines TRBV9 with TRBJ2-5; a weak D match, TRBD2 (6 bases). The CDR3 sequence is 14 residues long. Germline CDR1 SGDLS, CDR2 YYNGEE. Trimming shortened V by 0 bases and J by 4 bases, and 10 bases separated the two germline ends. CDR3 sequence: CASSVGLDRETQYF. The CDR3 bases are TGTGCCAGCAGCGTAGGACTAGACAGAGAGACCCAGTACTTC. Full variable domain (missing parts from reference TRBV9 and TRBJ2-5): DSGVTQTPKHLITATGQRVTLRCSPRSGDLSVYWYQQSLDQGLQFLIQYYNGEERAKGNILERFSAQQFPDLHSELNLSSLELGDSALYFCASSVGLDRETQYFGPGTRLLVL.

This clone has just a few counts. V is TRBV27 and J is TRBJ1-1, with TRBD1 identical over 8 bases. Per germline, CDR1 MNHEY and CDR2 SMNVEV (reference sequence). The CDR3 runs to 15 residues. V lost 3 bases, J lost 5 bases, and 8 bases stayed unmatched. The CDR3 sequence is CASSFGQGAGTEAFF. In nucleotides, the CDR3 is TGTGCCAGCAGTTTTGGGCAGGGGGCTGGGACTGAAGCTTTCTTT.

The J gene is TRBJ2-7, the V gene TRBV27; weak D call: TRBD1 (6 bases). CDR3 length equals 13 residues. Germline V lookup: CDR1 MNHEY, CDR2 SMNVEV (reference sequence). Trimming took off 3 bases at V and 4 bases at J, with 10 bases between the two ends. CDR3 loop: CASSFGTHYEQYF. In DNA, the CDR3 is TGTGCCAGCAGTTTCGGGACACATTACGAGCAGTACTTC.

The DNA of the CDR3 is TGTGCCAGCAGTTTGGACATCTTCTCTGGAAACACCATATATTTT. Amino acids: CASSLDIFSGNTIYF. The rearrangement links TRBV28 to TRBJ1-3; perhaps TRBD1 as D (5 bases). The length of the CDR3 is 15 residues. Germline lookup yields CDR1 MDHEN and CDR2 SYDVKM. V gave up 3 bases and J gave up 0 bases, with 9 bases separating them.

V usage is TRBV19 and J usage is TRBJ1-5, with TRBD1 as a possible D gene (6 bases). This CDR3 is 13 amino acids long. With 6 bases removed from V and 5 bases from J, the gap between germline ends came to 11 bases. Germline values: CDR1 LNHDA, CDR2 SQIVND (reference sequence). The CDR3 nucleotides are TGTGCCAGTAGCGGACAGTCCTATCAGCCCCAGCATTTT. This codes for CASSGQSYQPQHF.